A selection of T cell receptor beta chains follows, all from one sample in a study of blood T cell repertoires in COVID-19. Method: immunoSEQ multiplex PCR; TCRdb's copy keeps in-frame clones and lacks some. This table holds fewer than 60,000 clones, over 65% found once. The sample comprised peripheral blood. The source is a man older than 75 with COVID-19, enrolled during active disease. Each CDR3 is given with its conserved first and last residue. A D gene is named only where the DNA matches it firmly.

J gene,D gene,V gene,CDR3 DNA,CDR3 protein
TRBJ2-4,NA,TRBV19,TGTGCCAGTAAATCCCATATGGAGGTCAAAAACATTCAGTACTTC,CASKSHMEVKNIQYF
TRBJ1-5,NA,TRBV25-1,TGTGCCAGCAGTGACGCCGGGAATTCTGTTCAGCCCCAGCATTTT,CASSDAGNSVQPQHF
TRBJ2-1,TRBD1,TRBV19,TGTGCCAGTAGTCAAGCGGGACAGGGTTATAATGAGCAGTTCTTC,CASSQAGQGYNEQFF
TRBJ2-1,TRBD1,TRBV6-2/TRBV6-3,TGTGCCAGCAGTCCCCCGGACAGGGGTTACAATGAGCAGTTCTTC,CASSPPDRGYNEQFF
TRBJ2-2,NA,TRBV7-2,TGTGCCAGCAGCTATCGTGGGGGGGCGCAATCCAACACCGGGGAGCTGTTTTTT,CASSYRGGAQSNTGELFF
TRBJ1-1,TRBD1,TRBV5-6,TGTGCCAGCAGCTTGAACAGGGGAATGGGAAACACTGAAGCTTTCTTT,CASSLNRGMGNTEAFF
TRBJ1-3,NA,TRBV4-3,TGCGCCAGCAGCCAAGATCTGGAGAGAGGGGAGGCAGGGGGAAACACCATATATTTT,CASSQDLERGEAGGNTIYF
TRBJ1-1,NA,TRBV6-5,TGTGCCAGCAAGGAAGGGAGGGTTGAAGCTTTCTTT,CASKEGRVEAFF
TRBJ1-3,TRBD1,TRBV9,TGTGCCAGCAGCGTAGCAGTGCAGGGGGCGGGAAACACCATATATTTT,CASSVAVQGAGNTIYF
TRBJ1-3,TRBD1,TRBV5-4,TGTGCCAGCAGCTTGGCAGGGGGGAGAGGAAACACCATATATTTT,CASSLAGGRGNTIYF
TRBJ2-2,TRBD1,TRBV19,TGTGCCAGTAGTACAACAGGGGGAGACACCGGGGAGCTGTTTTTT,CASSTTGGDTGELFF
TRBJ2-3,NA,TRBV15,TGTGCCACCAGCACCCGACAGGGCACAGATACGCAGTATTTT,CATSTRQGTDTQYF
TRBJ1-1,TRBD1,TRBV3-1/TRBV3-2,TGTGCCAGCAGCCAGTACAGGGGAGGGAACACTGAAGCTTTCTTT,CASSQYRGGNTEAFF